The 6 T cell receptor beta chains reported below all come from one sample, sequenced in a study of T cells in Graves' hyperthyroidism and ophthalmopathy. The TCR beta CDR3 regions underwent amplification using RNA transcripts as the source. The HTBI set primed first-round TCR CDR3 RT-PCR. A single record per CDR3 protein comes from TCRdb applying MiXCR to the multiplex PCR reads. The sample carries hundreds of thousands of distinct CDR3 sequences, less than 25% recorded once. Sequenced input: blood. The receptors here all came from a man between 25 and 39 years old with Graves' ophthalmopathy.

The table lists this clonotype with a few counts. CDR3 bases: TGTGCCAGCAGCCTCAGTCCGGCCGCATACGAGCAGTACTTC. Its protein is CASSLSPAAYEQYF. The chain couples TRBV9 to TRBJ2-7; D ambiguous. Trimming took 4 bases from V and 4 from J, leaving 15 bases between them. The CDR3 length is 14 residues. From germline, CDR1 is SGDLS and CDR2 YYNGEE. Supplemented by reference TRBV9 and TRBJ2-7, the full variable domain reads DSGVTQTPKHLITATGQRVTLRCSPRSGDLSVYWYQQSLDQGLQFLIQYYNGEERAKGNILERFSAQQFPDLHSELNLSSLELGDSALYFCASSLSPAAYEQYFGPGTRLTVT.

This clonotype was seen ten or more times. The chain carries TRBV29-1 and TRBJ2-7, with a tentative D call TRBD2 (7 bases). The CDR3 length is 15 residues. Germline V gene sequence: CDR1 SQVTM, CDR2 ANQGSEA. The ends were cut back, 6 bases at V and 3 bases at J, with 21 bases in the middle. CDR3 region: CSVNKLATRGYEQYF. In DNA form, the CDR3 reads TGCAGCGTCAACAAACTAGCGACCAGGGGCTACGAGCAGTACTTC.

CDR3 in amino acids: CASSPGTSTPGELFF. The DNA of the CDR3 is TGTGCCAGCAGCCCTGGGACTAGCACCCCCGGGGAGCTGTTTTTT. The rearrangement joins TRBV7-9 to TRBJ2-2; 9 bases align to TRBD2. Trimming removed 5 bases from V and 6 bases from J; junction bases left unmatched: 7. The germline CDR1 and CDR2 sequences are SEHNR and FQNEAQ (reference sequence). The CDR3 contains 15 residues.

The gene calls are TRBV28 and TRBJ2-1; D uncertain. V gave up 3 bases and J gave up 9 bases, with 12 bases separating them. CDR1 is MDHEN, CDR2 SYDVKM, per germline. This CDR3 has 13 amino acids. The CDR3 protein is CASSFPPKSEQFF. CDR3 coding DNA: TGTGCCAGCAGTTTCCCCCCCAAAAGTGAGCAGTTCTTC.

The V and J genes are TRBV6-1 and TRBJ1-1; perhaps TRBD1 as D (6 bases). Per the germline V gene, CDR1 is MNHNS and CDR2 is SASEGT. V lost 8 bases and J lost 1, with 11 bases in between. The CDR3 loop spans 13 amino acids. The CDR3, as DNA: TGTGCCAGCCTTGGACAGCCGAACACTGAAGCTTTCTTT. This sequence encodes CASLGQPNTEAFF.

The chain is built from TRBV29-1 and TRBJ2-1, with D perhaps TRBD1 or TRBD2 (5 bases each). CDR1 is SQVTM and CDR2 is ANQGSEA in the germline V gene. CDR3 length: 15 amino acids. Trimming removed 8 bases at V and 3 bases at J, with 20 bases between. The CDR3 loop reads CSSGAEGPNYNEQFF. CDR3 DNA sequence: TGCAGCTCTGGGGCTGAGGGCCCCAACTACAATGAGCAGTTCTTC.